These 26 T cell receptor beta chains share one sample of origin, sequenced in a study of T cell changes during pregnancy in multiple sclerosis. Profiling relied on immunoSEQ multiplex PCR, and the TCRdb table lists in-frame clones only, not all of them. The data hold 75,000 to 90,000 clones, with roughly nine tenths observed a single time. Sequences were derived from CD4+ T cells from peripheral blood mononuclear cells, sampled before pregnancy. These receptor sequences come from a female donor with multiple sclerosis, enrolled in a pregnancy study.

V gene TRBV10-3 combines with J gene TRBJ1-3; 8 nucleotides agree with TRBD1. V was clipped by 2 bases and J by 6 bases; unmatched bases: 0. The CDR3 loop spans 13 amino acids. Germline V gives CDR1 ENHRY, CDR2 SYGVKD. CDR3 nucleotide sequence: TGTGCCATCAGTGAGCAGGGGGCAAACACCATATATTTT. Its translation is CAISEQGANTIYF.

This chain connects TRBV30 to TRBJ1-2; 9 bases agree with TRBD1. With V trimmed by 5 bases and J by 4 bases, 8 bases remained unmatched. The CDR3 runs to 14 residues. Germline V gene data show CDR1 as GTSNPN and CDR2 as SVGIG (reference sequence). The CDR3 nucleotides read TGTGCCTGGTCCCGGACAGGGGAGGCCTATGGCTACACCTTC. Translated, it gives CAWSRTGEAYGYTF.

J is TRBJ2-1 and V is TRBV4-1; tentatively, D is TRBD1 (7 bases). The CDR3 loop spans 19 amino acids. V dropped 3 bases and J dropped 7 bases, with 28 bases sitting between them. CDR1 is MGHRA, CDR2 YSYEKL, per germline. The CDR3 sequence: CASSHPVPTGEVPQNEQFF. The CDR3, as DNA: TGCGCCAGCAGCCACCCAGTTCCTACAGGGGAGGTTCCCCAAAATGAGCAGTTCTTC.

V is TRBV28 and J is TRBJ1-1; 10 nucleotides agree with TRBD1. Germline CDR1 and CDR2: MDHEN and SYDVKM. Trimming took 3 bases from V and 8 from J; bases not matched to a gene: 3. The CDR3 runs to 13 residues. The CDR3 DNA follows: TGTGCCAGCAGTTTGACAGGGGGCCTCGAAGCTTTCTTT. Protein sequence: CASSLTGGLEAFF. Drawing the rest from reference TRBV28 and TRBJ1-1, the complete variable domain is DVKVTQSSRYLVKRTGEKVFLECVQDMDHENMFWYRQDPGLGLRLIYFSYDVKMKEKGDIPEGYSVSREKKERFSLILESASTNQTSMYLCASSLTGGLEAFFGQGTRLTVV.

The CDR3 DNA reads TGCGCCAGCAGCCATATTCCTAGCACAGATACGCAGTATTTT. This encodes CASSHIPSTDTQYF. The chain links TRBV4-1 to TRBJ2-3; D is unresolved. Per the germline V gene, CDR1 is MGHRA and CDR2 is YSYEKL. Trimming took 3 bases from V and 0 from J, leaving 7 bases between them. The CDR3 runs to 14 residues.

This clone was seen a single time. The chain joins TRBV5-1 to TRBJ2-2; possible D gene TRBD1, 6 bases. Germline V lookup: CDR1 SGHRS, CDR2 YFSETQ. Trimming removed 4 bases at V and 2 bases at J, with 15 bases between. This CDR3 is 16 amino acids long. CDR3 protein: CASSMNTGSNTGELFF. The CDR3, as DNA: TGCGCCAGCAGCATGAACACAGGGAGCAACACCGGGGAGCTGTTTTTT.

The chain couples TRBV9 to TRBJ1-3, with D maybe TRBD1 (5 bases). With 0 bases removed from V and 0 bases from J, the gap between germline ends came to 10 bases. Germline values: CDR1 SGDLS, CDR2 YYNGEE. This CDR3 has 16 residues. The CDR3 region is CASSVGGSYSGNTIYF. The CDR3 bases are TGTGCCAGCAGCGTAGGGGGCAGTTACTCTGGAAACACCATATATTTT.

The rearrangement joins TRBV25-1 to TRBJ2-7; TRBD2 matches at 7 bases. V was pared by 3 bases and J by 2 bases, with 4 bases of the junction left unmatched. Germline loops: CDR1 MGHDK, CDR2 SYGVNS. This CDR3 contains 14 residues. The CDR3 spells CASSDRDYPYEQYF. The CDR3 DNA reads TGTGCCAGCAGTGACAGGGACTATCCCTACGAGCAGTACTTC.

This chain links TRBV10-3 with TRBJ1-5, with a weak D call TRBD1 (6 bases). The CDR3 length is 15 residues. Looked up from germline, CDR1 is ENHRY and CDR2 is SYGVKD. V gave up 0 bases and J gave up 7 bases, with 13 bases separating them. Here the CDR3 DNA reads TGTGCCATCAGTGAGTCCACAGGGATAGGCCAGCCCCAGCATTTT. The encoded protein is CAISESTGIGQPQHF.

The sample holds one count of this clone. V gene TRBV6-1 combines with J gene TRBJ1-5; 7 positions match TRBD1. The CDR3 is 15 amino acids. The germline V gene has CDR1 MNHNS and CDR2 SASEGT. The J segment lost 4 bases and the V segment lost 7 bases, leaving 10 bases of the junction unmatched. The CDR3 loop reads CASKFEGTENQPQHF. The DNA for the CDR3 is TGTGCCAGCAAATTTGAAGGGACAGAAAATCAGCCCCAGCATTTT.

The chain recombines TRBV28 with TRBJ2-1; 14 nucleotides agree with TRBD2. Germline V CDR1 and CDR2: MDHEN, SYDVKM. This CDR3 is built from 16 residues. The V gene end was trimmed by 4 bases and the J gene end by 9 bases; junction bases not matched to a gene: 8. The CDR3 coding sequence is TGTGCCAGCAGTTCCGGACTAGCGGGGGGCCTACGTGAGCAGTTCTTC. Translated: CASSSGLAGGLREQFF. The whole variable domain, filled in from reference TRBV28 and TRBJ2-1, reads DVKVTQSSRYLVKRTGEKVFLECVQDMDHENMFWYRQDPGLGLRLIYFSYDVKMKEKGDIPEGYSVSREKKERFSLILESASTNQTSMYLCASSSGLAGGLREQFFGPGTRLTVL.

The CDR3 nucleotides read TGTGCCAGCAGCCCACCCTTTAGCGGGAGAGGTACCGGGGAGCTGTTTTTT. This gives the protein CASSPPFSGRGTGELFF. The rearrangement uses TRBV13 and TRBJ2-2; 9 bases are a match to TRBD2. The V gene's germline CDR1 is PRHDT and CDR2 FYEKMQ (reference sequence). The CDR3 length is 17 residues. Germline trimming cut 5 bases from V and 5 bases from J; bases unmatched to any gene: 12.

The CDR3 loop reads CASSLSRGIDLTDTQYF. As DNA, the CDR3 is TGCGCCAGCAGCTTGTCTAGGGGGATCGACCTCACAGATACGCAGTATTTT. The chain recombines TRBV5-1 with TRBJ2-3; D possibly corresponds to TRBD1 (6 bases). This CDR3 comprises 17 residues. Germline assignment: CDR1 SGHRS and CDR2 YFSETQ. Trimming stripped 1 base from V and 2 bases from J, with 17 bases between.

The V gene is TRBV19, the J gene TRBJ2-7, with a weak D call TRBD1 (5 bases). The CDR3 runs 13 residues. Trimming cost V 5 bases and J 5 bases, with 13 bases left between them. Germline V gene sequence: CDR1 LNHDA, CDR2 SQIVND (reference sequence). The CDR3, as DNA: TGTGCCAGTAGTCCCAGGGCGGTCAACGAGCAGTACTTC. Residues: CASSPRAVNEQYF.

The chain joins TRBV28 to TRBJ2-7; 8 positions agree with TRBD1. Germline V lookup: CDR1 MDHEN, CDR2 SYDVKM. This CDR3 is 16 amino acids long. Unmatched junction bases numbered 13, after V lost 6 bases and J lost 3 bases. The CDR3 sequence: CASSLGGGQGFYEQYF. As DNA, the CDR3 is TGTGCCAGCAGCCTGGGGGGCGGACAGGGTTTCTACGAGCAGTACTTC.

V usage is TRBV6-1 and J usage is TRBJ1-2, with D unresolved. Deletions cut 1 base from V and 7 bases from J, with 10 bases between. The CDR3 totals 13 residues. The germline V gene has CDR1 MNHNS and CDR2 SASEGT. CDR3 nucleotide sequence: TGTGCCAGCAGTGAAGGGGGAGGGTTTGGCTACACCTTC. Amino acid sequence: CASSEGGGFGYTF.

This clone was recorded a few times. V is TRBV11-2 and J is TRBJ2-7, with a weak D call TRBD1 (6 bases). The CDR3 has 12 amino acids. The V end lost 4 bases, the J end lost 2 bases, and 6 bases lay between the germline ends. Germline V CDR1 and CDR2: SGHAT, FQNNGV. CDR3 region: CASSSGAYEQYF. The DNA of the CDR3 is TGTGCCAGCAGCTCAGGGGCCTACGAGCAGTACTTC.

CDR3 protein: CALTGARDYGYTF. As DNA, the CDR3 is TGTGCCCTTACAGGGGCGAGGGACTATGGCTACACCTTC. The gene calls are TRBV30 and TRBJ1-2; 7 bases agree with TRBD1. Unmatched junction bases numbered 9, after V lost 8 bases and J lost 3 bases. Germline-derived CDR1 and CDR2 are GTSNPN and SVGIG (reference sequence). The CDR3 loop spans 13 amino acids.

The rearrangement links TRBV6-5 to TRBJ2-1, with D unclear. Germline CDR1 MNHEY, CDR2 SVGAGI. Trimming took 6 bases from V and 7 from J, leaving 16 bases between them. The length of the CDR3 is 14 residues. The CDR3 loop reads CASSPATVVNEQFF. CDR3 in DNA: TGTGCCAGCAGCCCCGCCACGGTGGTAAATGAGCAGTTCTTC.

The chain is built from TRBV5-6 and TRBJ1-6, with 10 bases fitting TRBD1. CDR3 length: 15 residues. Germline V CDR1 and CDR2: SGHDT, YYEEEE. The trim removed 5 bases at V and 8 bases at J, leaving 7 bases unmatched. The CDR3 sequence is CASSFWDRGDSPLHF. For the CDR3, the DNA is TGTGCCAGCAGTTTCTGGGACAGGGGTGATTCACCCCTCCACTTT.

This rearrangement joins TRBV28 to TRBJ1-5; TRBD1 matches 8 bases. The CDR3 has 15 residues. J gave up 6 bases and V 3 bases, and 7 bases lay outside the gene matches. Germline V gene lookup returns CDR1 MDHEN and CDR2 SYDVKM. CDR3 in amino acids: CASSLRTGLSQPQHF. The CDR3 region has the DNA TGTGCCAGCAGTTTGCGGACAGGGCTGAGTCAGCCCCAGCATTTT. Full variable domain (rest looked up from reference TRBV28 and TRBJ1-5): DVKVTQSSRYLVKRTGEKVFLECVQDMDHENMFWYRQDPGLGLRLIYFSYDVKMKEKGDIPEGYSVSREKKERFSLILESASTNQTSMYLCASSLRTGLSQPQHFGDGTRLSIL.

This clone was seen only a few times. V gene TRBV28 combines with J gene TRBJ1-3, with 7 bases fitting TRBD1. Trimming at V came to 3 bases and at J to 4 bases, leaving 3 bases not matched to a gene. Germline CDR1 and CDR2: MDHEN and SYDVKM. The CDR3 length is 14 residues. This chain's CDR3 is CASSFNRGGNTIYF. The CDR3 DNA is TGTGCCAGCAGTTTCAACAGGGGAGGAAACACCATATATTTT. Full variable domain (rest looked up from reference TRBV28 and TRBJ1-3): DVKVTQSSRYLVKRTGEKVFLECVQDMDHENMFWYRQDPGLGLRLIYFSYDVKMKEKGDIPEGYSVSREKKERFSLILESASTNQTSMYLCASSFNRGGNTIYFGEGSWLTVV.

This clone was seen a few times. The chain carries TRBV9 and TRBJ1-5, with a possible D match to TRBD1 (5 bases). The CDR3 spans 11 residues. From germline, CDR1 is SGDLS and CDR2 YYNGEE. Trimming removed 0 bases from V and 11 bases from J, with 6 bases in between. CDR3 sequence: CASSVGQSQHF. CDR3 sequence (DNA): TGTGCCAGCAGCGTAGGACAGTCCCAGCATTTT.

The chain links TRBV27 to TRBJ1-4; 9 positions agree with TRBD1. With V trimmed by 8 bases and J by 0 bases, 13 bases remained unmatched. The CDR3 sequence is 18 residues long. Germline V gives CDR1 MNHEY, CDR2 SMNVEV (reference sequence). CDR3 residues: CASGPIRQGGPTNEKLFF. In DNA form, the CDR3 reads TGTGCCAGCGGGCCCATTCGACAGGGGGGACCAACTAATGAAAAACTGTTTTTT.

The chain has TRBV5-8 and TRBJ2-3, with TRBD1 matching 7 bases. Germline-derived CDR1 and CDR2 are SGHTS and YDEGEE. The junction had 4 bases not matched to a gene; V was cut back by 3 bases and J by 0 bases. This CDR3 has 15 amino acids. The CDR3 loop reads CASSSLGQSTDTQYF. CDR3 DNA: TGTGCCAGCAGCTCCCTGGGACAGAGCACAGATACGCAGTATTTT.

This chain links TRBV19 with TRBJ2-3, with 8 positions matching TRBD1. V lost 3 bases to trimming and J lost 1 base; unmatched junction nucleotides: 6. The CDR3 length is 16 residues. Per the germline V gene, CDR1 is LNHDA and CDR2 is SQIVND (reference sequence). The CDR3 DNA reads TGTGCCAGTAGTATGGCCGGACAGGGTGGCACAGATACGCAGTATTTT. Translation: CASSMAGQGGTDTQYF.